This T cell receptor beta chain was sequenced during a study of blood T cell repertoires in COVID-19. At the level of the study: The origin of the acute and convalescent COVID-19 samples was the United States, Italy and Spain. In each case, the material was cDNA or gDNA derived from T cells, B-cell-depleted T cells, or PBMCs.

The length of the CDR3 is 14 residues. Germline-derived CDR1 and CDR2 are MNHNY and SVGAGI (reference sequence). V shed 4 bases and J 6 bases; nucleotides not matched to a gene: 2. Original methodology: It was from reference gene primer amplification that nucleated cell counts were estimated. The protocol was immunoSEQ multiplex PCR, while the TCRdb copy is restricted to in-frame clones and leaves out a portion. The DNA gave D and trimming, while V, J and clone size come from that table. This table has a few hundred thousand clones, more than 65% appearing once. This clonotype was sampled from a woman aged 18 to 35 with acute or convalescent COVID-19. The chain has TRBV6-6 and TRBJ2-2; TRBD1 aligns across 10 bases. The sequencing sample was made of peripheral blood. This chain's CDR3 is CASSSGTGAGELFF. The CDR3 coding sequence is TGTGCCAGCAGTTCCGGGACAGGGGCCGGGGAGCTGTTTTTT.